This T cell receptor (beta chain) comes out of a study of OX40 agonist ivuxolimab in advanced cancers. Broadly, across the study: The costimulatory receptor OX40 (CD134) was targeted by ivuxolimab, a fully human IgG2 agonistic monoclonal antibody. Partial responses were achieved by three dose-escalation patients, of whom one had hepatocellular carcinoma and two had cutaneous melanoma. The monotherapy dose-escalation portion (N of about 57 patients) of the phase I ivuxolimab trial is reported in the paper. The dose-escalation cohort was about 87% male with a mean age of around 64 years, ranging from roughly 23 to 79. Of the roughly 53 patients in dose escalation, 19 had hepatocellular carcinoma, some 15 had melanoma, 9 had renal cell carcinoma and 9 had head and neck cancer. Intravenous ivuxolimab was administered to patients every 2 weeks at six dose levels: 0.01, 0.1, 0.3, 1.5, 3 and 10 mg/kg. Patients were allowed to have had prior anti-PD-1, anti-PD-L1 or anti-CTLA-4 therapy, and about 40% of the dose-escalation patients had been treated with checkpoint inhibitors. The point of sequencing TCRbeta in the periphery was to test whether ivuxolimab changed TCR sequence diversity and drove clonal T-cell expansion. General study outcomes and caveats: Low levels of normalized T-cell clonal expansion were also seen in some nonresponding patients. In partial responders in the 0.1-3.0 mg/kg groups, normalized peripheral clonal expansion was found to be among the lowest, especially among CD8+ T cells. Clonal expansion of both CD4+ and CD8+ blood T cells was observed from baseline to week 6 at doses 0.1 to 3.0 mg/kg. Which antigens the clonally expanded peripheral T cells were specific for was not determined. After ivuxolimab, CD8+ T cells had more expanded clones than CD4+ T cells on average.

For sequencing of the TCRbeta CDR3 region, genomic DNA was extracted from the sorted cells. The immunoSEQ Assay was used for sequencing of TCRbeta CDR3 regions. Drawn from immuneACCESS, this table holds only the in-frame rearrangements with V and J called that TCRdb kept. Clones are partly lost; checked studies trace under half to an unresolved V gene and leave the rest unexplained. Within this sample are about 71,000 clones, with about 90% of them counted one time only. Roughly 15% of the sample comes from the top ten. About this clone: Its binding antigen is unknown. Base quality data are lacking; no much larger clone is found one base away.

The trial excluded patients who had a history of autoimmune disease or who were on systemic immunosuppression. Peripheral blood for TCR sequencing was drawn from every dose cohort at baseline, at cycle 4 day 1 and at cycle 7 day 1. The samples were drawn from a first-in-human, open-label, multicenter phase I dose-escalation trial of ivuxolimab. Adults with locally advanced or metastatic melanoma, renal cell, hepatocellular, or head and neck squamous cell carcinoma were enrolled in the trial. Before TCR sequencing, CD4+ T cells and CD8+ T cells were sorted from peripheral blood as separate populations. For this chain, trimming is 4 bases at the V end and 0 bases at the J end, and the number of junction bases without a gene match is 3. From its cysteine to its phenylalanine, the CDR3 spans 15 amino acids. Kept here is only the CDR3 DNA, which spans 45 bases and is read in frame from base 1. The germline V gene supplies CDR1 SNHLY and CDR2 FYNNEI.

The source was CD4+ or CD8+ T cells sorted from blood, collected in a trial of the OX40 agonist ivuxolimab. The clonotype was recovered from an adult with an advanced solid tumor such as melanoma, head and neck, liver or kidney cancer. The V and J segments used are TRBV2 and TRBJ2-3; TRBD2 agrees with 8 junctional bases. CDR3 reads: CASSGIAGSTDTQYF. The sequenced DNA is TGTGCCAGCAGTGGCATAGCGGGAAGCACAGATACGCAGTATTTT.